The rows below give T cell receptor beta chains drawn from one sample of a study of T cells expressing NK-cell markers. Reprocessing the 5' RACE reads, TCRdb reports a single entry for every CDR3 protein and omits DNA. The sample includes 550,000 to 600,000 distinct CDR3 sequences. Sequenced input: blood T cells: a sorted CD56 or NKG2C T cell subset, CD4+ or CD8+ T cells, or bulk PBMC T cells (not recorded which). The receptors were sampled from a man aged 18 to 29 in good health. Both conserved end residues are part of each CDR3. The order of the fields is J gene, V gene, CDR3 protein.

j_gene: TRBJ2-1; v_gene: TRBV10-3; CDR3aa: CAISGGWDYNEQFF
j_gene: TRBJ2-7; v_gene: TRBV4-2; CDR3aa: CASSQLRRNYEQYF
j_gene: TRBJ2-5; v_gene: TRBV20-1; CDR3aa: CSARGALAGTQETQYF
j_gene: TRBJ2-4; v_gene: TRBV7-8; CDR3aa: CASSLAAGELAKNIQYF
j_gene: TRBJ1-1; v_gene: TRBV7-2; CDR3aa: CASSLASAGGTEAFF
j_gene: TRBJ2-3; v_gene: TRBV5-1; CDR3aa: CASSRDSGLAGADTQYF
j_gene: TRBJ1-2; v_gene: TRBV5-6; CDR3aa: CASSLETANYGYTF
j_gene: TRBJ1-4; v_gene: TRBV20-1; CDR3aa: CSANRKVDEKLFF
j_gene: TRBJ1-1; v_gene: TRBV7-6; CDR3aa: CASSAEVRLDFMNTEAFF
j_gene: TRBJ1-5; v_gene: TRBV12-3/TRBV12-4; CDR3aa: CASSLEGFSQPQHF
j_gene: TRBJ2-5; v_gene: TRBV3-1; CDR3aa: CASSETGFETQYF
j_gene: TRBJ2-1; v_gene: TRBV4-1; CDR3aa: CASSQIGLAPSYNEQFF
j_gene: TRBJ2-7; v_gene: TRBV5-1; CDR3aa: CASGQSRLAGGDEQYF
j_gene: TRBJ1-5; v_gene: TRBV27; CDR3aa: CASSSQGFGQPQHF
j_gene: TRBJ2-3; v_gene: TRBV5-1; CDR3aa: CASSLVTGGNTDTQYF
j_gene: TRBJ2-2; v_gene: TRBV10-3; CDR3aa: CAISDGGELFF
j_gene: TRBJ1-1; v_gene: TRBV3-1; CDR3aa: CASSQERVRAAKAFF
j_gene: TRBJ2-5; v_gene: TRBV7-2; CDR3aa: CASSLSGLAETQYF
j_gene: TRBJ2-3; v_gene: TRBV7-3; CDR3aa: CASSPVAGRTDTQYF
j_gene: TRBJ1-6; v_gene: TRBV5-1; CDR3aa: CASSMGGNNSPLHF